Listed here are 12 T cell receptor beta chains from one sample, sequenced in a study of CXCR3-negative and CXCR3-positive naive CD8 T cells. The TRB cDNA libraries were prepared by 5' RACE with UMI labels. TCRdb reprocessed the 5' RACE reads; each CDR3 protein has one entry and no DNA is given. Its listing shows approximately 74,000 distinct CDR3 sequences. The specimen was naive CXCR3- CD8+ T cells from blood. Subset specified: CD45RO-CCR7+CD27+CD95- naive CD8+ T cells lacking CXCR3 (TNR3-). The receptors stem from a human donor in good health. Some clones in this sample may be carry-over from other donors' samples.

CDR3 protein: CASSLMFEWGEQFF. The chain links TRBV7-4 to TRBJ2-1. The germline CDR1 and CDR2 sequences are SGHVT and SQSDAQ. The CDR3 totals 14 residues.

This chain links TRBV28 with TRBJ2-7; TCRdb returns TRBD1, unconfirmable since there is no DNA. Germline V gives CDR1 MDHEN, CDR2 SYDVKM. CDR3 length: 17 residues. The CDR3 reads CASSLSFYNQGGDEQYF.

The chain uses TRBV10-1 and TRBJ1-3; TCRdb calls TRBD1, which cannot be checked without DNA. The CDR3 is made up of 16 amino acids. Per the germline V gene, CDR1 is WNHNN and CDR2 is SYGVQD (reference sequence). CDR3 sequence: CASNTQGTTPGNTIYF.

The chain carries TRBV7-6 and TRBJ2-7; the TCRdb call, TRBD1, lacks DNA for checking. The CDR3 consists of 15 residues. CDR1 is SGHVS and CDR2 is FNYEAQ in the germline V gene. CDR3 protein: CASSPRTGTDKVQYF.

V is TRBV29-1 and J is TRBJ2-1; the D call from TCRdb, TRBD1, cannot be confirmed without DNA. This CDR3 is 12 amino acids long. Germline V gives CDR1 SQVTM, CDR2 ANQGSEA. The CDR3 here is CSETQGGNEQFF.

This chain joins TRBV20-1 and TRBJ1-1; TCRdb picks TRBD1, but there is no DNA to check that call. The germline V gene encodes CDR1 DFQATT and CDR2 SNEGSKA (reference sequence). The CDR3 runs to 13 residues. This chain's CDR3 is CSALQGRPTEAFF.

The rearrangement links TRBV20-1 to TRBJ2-3; TCRdb designates TRBD1, a call that cannot be tested without DNA. From germline, CDR1 is DFQATT and CDR2 SNEGSKA (reference sequence). The length of the CDR3 is 15 residues. The CDR3 here is CSARVRTGAPDTQYF.

The chain uses TRBV7-8 and TRBJ2-7. The germline gives CDR1 SGHVS, CDR2 FQNEAQ. CDR3 length equals 13 residues. Here the CDR3 reads CASSLGPRREQYF.

V gene TRBV11-2 combines with J gene TRBJ2-7; the TCRdb D gene call, TRBD1, has no DNA to confirm it. CDR3 length: 14 residues. Per germline, CDR1 SGHAT and CDR2 FQNNGV. The CDR3 sequence: CASSPGGRGYEQYF.

This chain connects TRBV14 to TRBJ1-2. The germline gives CDR1 SGHDN, CDR2 FVKESK. The CDR3 runs to 14 residues. The CDR3 sequence: CASSQRSYGYGYTF.

The chain combines TRBV5-1 with TRBJ2-2; checking the TCRdb D call of TRBD1 is not possible without DNA. The germline V gene has CDR1 SGHRS and CDR2 YFSETQ. The length of the CDR3 is 15 residues. The CDR3 reads CASSVGTANTGELFF.

The chain is built from TRBV5-6 and TRBJ1-6. Germline V gives CDR1 SGHDT, CDR2 YYEEEE. The CDR3 sequence is 13 residues long. CDR3: CASSLEENSPLHF.